Listed below are T cell receptor beta chains from one sample, sequenced in a study of sequential checkpoint blockade in melanoma. Repertoires were generated with immunoSEQ multiplex PCR, while TCRdb's copy carries only in-frame clones and drops some. The sample has 20,000 to 25,000 clones, around 80% seen once; the top ten hold roughly 11%. The sequenced sample was CD8+ T cells sorted from blood (inferred from file names), obtained from a patient given nivolumab and ipilimumab in sequence. These receptors were obtained from a human donor with melanoma. CDR3s leave out the opening cysteine and the closing phenylalanine or tryptophan. Fields, in order: clone size, CDR3 length, D gene, V gene, CDR3 protein. The D gene is left open where the match is weak. Size tells how often a clone was seen (once, few, many) or the class of an expanded clone, and some rows leave it out.

clone size: once
CDR3 length: 13
D gene: -
V gene: TRBV5-1
CDR3 protein: ASSLTTAPNYGYT

clone size: -
CDR3 length: 11
D gene: -
V gene: TRBV11-3
CDR3 protein: ASSPRRDYEQY

clone size: -
CDR3 length: 11
D gene: -
V gene: TRBV6-5
CDR3 protein: ASNYGQNTEAF

clone size: -
CDR3 length: 10
D gene: -
V gene: TRBV9
CDR3 protein: ASSDGGSPLH

clone size: -
CDR3 length: 16
D gene: -
V gene: TRBV7-2
CDR3 protein: ASSLDLSTSYLAYEQY

clone size: -
CDR3 length: 12
D gene: TRBD1
V gene: TRBV7-2
CDR3 protein: ASSPTGFSYEQY

clone size: -
CDR3 length: 12
D gene: -
V gene: TRBV9
CDR3 protein: ASSVGQEPYEQY

clone size: -
CDR3 length: 12
D gene: -
V gene: TRBV15
CDR3 protein: ATSRDPVTGELF

clone size: -
CDR3 length: 12
D gene: -
V gene: TRBV7-9
CDR3 protein: ASTPTIPSGEQY

clone size: -
CDR3 length: 16
D gene: TRBD1
V gene: TRBV15
CDR3 protein: ATSRETPGQVSSYEQY

clone size: few
CDR3 length: 11
D gene: -
V gene: TRBV18
CDR3 protein: ASSGNSGVGYT

clone size: -
CDR3 length: 11
D gene: TRBD2
V gene: TRBV10-3
CDR3 protein: AITGREAGEQF

clone size: -
CDR3 length: 17
D gene: -
V gene: TRBV10-3
CDR3 protein: AISASPSLRTQTTDTQY

clone size: -
CDR3 length: 14
D gene: -
V gene: TRBV11-2
CDR3 protein: ASSSPTGRTYYGYT

clone size: -
CDR3 length: 13
D gene: TRBD2
V gene: TRBV5-3
CDR3 protein: ARSLQTSDTYEQY

clone size: few
CDR3 length: 15
D gene: TRBD2
V gene: TRBV7-9
CDR3 protein: ASSLATSGSSYNEQF

clone size: few
CDR3 length: 13
D gene: TRBD2
V gene: TRBV4-3
CDR3 protein: ASSQDSGSLNEQF

clone size: -
CDR3 length: 13
D gene: TRBD1
V gene: TRBV5-5
CDR3 protein: ASSAGQVIYQPQH

clone size: -
CDR3 length: 13
D gene: TRBD1
V gene: TRBV5-1
CDR3 protein: ASSLEGAPVMTQY

clone size: -
CDR3 length: 12
D gene: -
V gene: TRBV5-1
CDR3 protein: ASSSVDSTYEQY

clone size: -
CDR3 length: 12
D gene: -
V gene: TRBV11-2
CDR3 protein: ASSTGLANSPLH

clone size: -
CDR3 length: 11
D gene: TRBD1
V gene: TRBV11-2
CDR3 protein: ASSRDRGSGYT

clone size: -
CDR3 length: 12
D gene: -
V gene: TRBV2
CDR3 protein: ASSEGGGDTEAF

clone size: -
CDR3 length: 13
D gene: TRBD1
V gene: TRBV6-5
CDR3 protein: ASSSLGTGIHEQF

clone size: few
CDR3 length: 11
D gene: -
V gene: TRBV7-2
CDR3 protein: ASTIGQFNEQF

clone size: -
CDR3 length: 11
D gene: -
V gene: TRBV6-6
CDR3 protein: ASTWTSNTEAF

clone size: -
CDR3 length: 11
D gene: TRBD1
V gene: TRBV7-3
CDR3 protein: ASSSQGAAEAF

clone size: -
CDR3 length: 13
D gene: TRBD2
V gene: TRBV7-2
CDR3 protein: ASSFQAGSSYEQY

clone size: -
CDR3 length: 14
D gene: TRBD1
V gene: TRBV11-3
CDR3 protein: ASSLGDRGRTGELF

clone size: once
CDR3 length: 12
D gene: TRBD1
V gene: TRBV30
CDR3 protein: AWGGTGMMGEQF

clone size: -
CDR3 length: 17
D gene: TRBD2
V gene: TRBV7-2
CDR3 protein: ASSLGHGTSEASSYEQY

clone size: -
CDR3 length: 12
D gene: -
V gene: TRBV10-3
CDR3 protein: AISETGNTGELF

clone size: -
CDR3 length: 13
D gene: TRBD2
V gene: TRBV7-9
CDR3 protein: ASSILAGGGNEQF

clone size: -
CDR3 length: 15
D gene: TRBD1
V gene: TRBV5-1
CDR3 protein: ASSLGGGTGNTGELF

clone size: few
CDR3 length: 12
D gene: -
V gene: TRBV28
CDR3 protein: ASKTEPYQETQY

clone size: -
CDR3 length: 14
D gene: TRBD2
V gene: TRBV7-3
CDR3 protein: ASSLEVSSGAETQY

clone size: -
CDR3 length: 11
D gene: -
V gene: TRBV27
CDR3 protein: ASSSHNQNEQY

clone size: -
CDR3 length: 12
D gene: TRBD1
V gene: TRBV6-5
CDR3 protein: ASNPQGFSYEQY

clone size: -
CDR3 length: 13
D gene: TRBD2
V gene: TRBV28
CDR3 protein: ASSSTSGRLYEQY

clone size: -
CDR3 length: 12
D gene: TRBD2
V gene: TRBV27
CDR3 protein: ASSLLGAGGVQY

clone size: -
CDR3 length: 13
D gene: TRBD2
V gene: TRBV28
CDR3 protein: ASSLGGSGGNEQF

clone size: -
CDR3 length: 15
D gene: TRBD2
V gene: TRBV5-8
CDR3 protein: ASSSAGTSTPQETQY

clone size: few
CDR3 length: 13
D gene: TRBD2
V gene: TRBV15
CDR3 protein: ATAPLAGGYYEQY

clone size: -
CDR3 length: 11
D gene: TRBD1
V gene: TRBV30
CDR3 protein: ACTGTGEETQY

clone size: -
CDR3 length: 11
D gene: -
V gene: TRBV18
CDR3 protein: ASSPGQGTEAF

clone size: -
CDR3 length: 15
D gene: TRBD1
V gene: TRBV19
CDR3 protein: ASSYDRAISGANVLT

clone size: -
CDR3 length: 10
D gene: -
V gene: TRBV29-1
CDR3 protein: SARGYSDEQY

clone size: -
CDR3 length: 12
D gene: TRBD1
V gene: TRBV7-9
CDR3 protein: ASSLDRGGAEQY

clone size: -
CDR3 length: 13
D gene: -
V gene: TRBV10-2
CDR3 protein: ASSDVTEGNYGYT

clone size: -
CDR3 length: 12
D gene: -
V gene: TRBV9
CDR3 protein: ASSAEGKGTEAF

clone size: -
CDR3 length: 15
D gene: TRBD1
V gene: TRBV19
CDR3 protein: ASSIVARDRTSYEQY

clone size: -
CDR3 length: 12
D gene: TRBD1
V gene: TRBV7-8
CDR3 protein: ASSPMTGRTEAF

clone size: -
CDR3 length: 14
D gene: -
V gene: TRBV11-2
CDR3 protein: ASSLERTVYNEKLF

clone size: -
CDR3 length: 15
D gene: TRBD2
V gene: TRBV4-2
CDR3 protein: ASSQRLAGERAYEQY

clone size: -
CDR3 length: 11
D gene: TRBD1
V gene: TRBV6-1
CDR3 protein: ASSERQGLPLH

clone size: -
CDR3 length: 13
D gene: TRBD2
V gene: TRBV6-1
CDR3 protein: ASSEAGGPTDTQY

clone size: -
CDR3 length: 13
D gene: -
V gene: TRBV11-2
CDR3 protein: ASSATWAGNTEAF